This TCR beta chain was observed in a study of T cell changes during pregnancy in multiple sclerosis. Generated by immunoSEQ multiplex PCR, the TCRdb table keeps only in-frame clones and is missing some. The sample includes some 38,000 clones, more than 90% of them seen just once. The CDR3 is 16 amino acids. Germline V gene lookup returns CDR1 SGHRS and CDR2 YFSETQ. V trimming: 4 bases; J trimming: 8 bases; junction bases outside the gene matches: 11. This chain joins TRBV5-1 and TRBJ2-2; 10 nucleotides agree with TRBD2. Sequences were derived from CD8+ T cells from peripheral blood mononuclear cells, sampled after pregnancy. The clonotype originates from a female donor with multiple sclerosis, enrolled in a pregnancy study. The CDR3 sequence is CASSPPLAGVSGELFF. CDR3 nucleotides: TGCGCCAGCAGCCCGCCGCTAGCGGGAGTTTCGGGGGAGCTGTTTTTT.